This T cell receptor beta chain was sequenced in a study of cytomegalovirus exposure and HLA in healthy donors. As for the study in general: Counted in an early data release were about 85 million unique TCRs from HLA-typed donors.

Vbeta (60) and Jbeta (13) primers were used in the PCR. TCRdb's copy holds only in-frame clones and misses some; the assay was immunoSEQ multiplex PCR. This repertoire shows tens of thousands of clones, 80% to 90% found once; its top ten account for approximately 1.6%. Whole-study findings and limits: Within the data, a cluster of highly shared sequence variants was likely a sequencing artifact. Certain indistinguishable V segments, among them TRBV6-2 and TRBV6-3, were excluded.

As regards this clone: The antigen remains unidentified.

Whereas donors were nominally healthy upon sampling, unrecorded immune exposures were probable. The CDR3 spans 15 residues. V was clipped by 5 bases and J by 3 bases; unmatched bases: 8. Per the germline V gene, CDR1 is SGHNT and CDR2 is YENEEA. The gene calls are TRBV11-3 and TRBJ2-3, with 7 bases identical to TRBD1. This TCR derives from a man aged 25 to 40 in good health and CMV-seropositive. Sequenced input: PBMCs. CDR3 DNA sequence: TGTGCCAGCAGCAGCCGACAGGGCTCTACAGATACGCAGTATTTT. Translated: CASSSRQGSTDTQYF.